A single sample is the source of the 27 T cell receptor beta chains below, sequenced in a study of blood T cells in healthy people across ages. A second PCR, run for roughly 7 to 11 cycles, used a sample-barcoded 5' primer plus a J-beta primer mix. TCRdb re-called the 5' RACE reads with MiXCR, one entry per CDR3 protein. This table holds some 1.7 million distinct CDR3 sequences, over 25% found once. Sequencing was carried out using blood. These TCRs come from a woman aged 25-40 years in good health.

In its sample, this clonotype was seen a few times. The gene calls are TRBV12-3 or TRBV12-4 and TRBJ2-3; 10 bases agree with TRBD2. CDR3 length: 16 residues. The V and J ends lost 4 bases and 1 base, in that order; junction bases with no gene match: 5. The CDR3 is CASSSLLAGRTDTQYF. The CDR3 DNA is TGTGCCAGCAGTTCCTTACTAGCGGGACGCACAGATACGCAGTATTTT.

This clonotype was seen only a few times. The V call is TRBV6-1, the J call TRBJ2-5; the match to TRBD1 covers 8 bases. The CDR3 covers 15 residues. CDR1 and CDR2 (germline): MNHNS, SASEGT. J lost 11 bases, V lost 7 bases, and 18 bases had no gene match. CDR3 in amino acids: CASNLNPGQVYEQYF. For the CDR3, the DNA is TGTGCCAGCAATCTAAACCCGGGACAGGTTTATGAGCAGTACTTC.

In DNA, the CDR3 is TGCGCCAGCAGCGATCAACAGGGCGAGCAGTACTTC. Translated: CASSDQQGEQYF. V is TRBV5-1 and J is TRBJ2-7; possible D gene TRBD1, 6 bases. CDR1 is SGHRS, CDR2 YFSETQ, per germline. V was trimmed by 4 bases and J by 6 bases, leaving 11 bases between them. This CDR3 region has 12 residues.

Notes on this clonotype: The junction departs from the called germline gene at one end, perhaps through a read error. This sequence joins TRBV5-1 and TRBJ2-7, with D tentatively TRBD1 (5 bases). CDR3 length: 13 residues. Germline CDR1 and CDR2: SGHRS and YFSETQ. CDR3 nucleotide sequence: TGCGCCAGCAGAGACCCCTGGGGCTACGACCAGTACTTC. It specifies CASRDPWGYDQYF.

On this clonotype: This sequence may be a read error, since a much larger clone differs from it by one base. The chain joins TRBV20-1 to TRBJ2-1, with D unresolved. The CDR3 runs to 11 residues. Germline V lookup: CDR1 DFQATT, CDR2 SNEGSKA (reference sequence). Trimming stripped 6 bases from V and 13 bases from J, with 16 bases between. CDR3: CSAQPKETQFF. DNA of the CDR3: TGCAGTGCCCAGCCAAAAGAGACCCAGTTCTTC.

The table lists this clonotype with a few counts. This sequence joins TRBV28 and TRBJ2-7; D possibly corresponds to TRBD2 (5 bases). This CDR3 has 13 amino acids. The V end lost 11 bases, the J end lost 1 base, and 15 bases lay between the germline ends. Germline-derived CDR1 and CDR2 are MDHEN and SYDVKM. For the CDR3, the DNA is TGTGCCGTCCAACTAGGCGGGTCCTACGAGCAGTACTTC. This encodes CAVQLGGSYEQYF.

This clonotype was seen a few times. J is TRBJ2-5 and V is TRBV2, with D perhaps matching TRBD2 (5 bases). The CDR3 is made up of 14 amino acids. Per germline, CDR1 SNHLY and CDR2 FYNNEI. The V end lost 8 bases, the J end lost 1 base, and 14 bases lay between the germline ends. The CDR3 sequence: CASRAREGQETQYF. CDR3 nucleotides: TGTGCCAGCCGTGCCCGTGAGGGCCAAGAGACCCAGTACTTC.

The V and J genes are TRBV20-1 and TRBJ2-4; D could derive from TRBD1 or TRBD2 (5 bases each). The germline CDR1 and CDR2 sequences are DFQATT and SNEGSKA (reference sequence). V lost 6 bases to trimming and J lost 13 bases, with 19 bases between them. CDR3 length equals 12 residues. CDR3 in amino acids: CSAGARGNEQYF. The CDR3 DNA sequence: TGCAGTGCGGGAGCTCGGGGCAATGAGCAGTACTTC.

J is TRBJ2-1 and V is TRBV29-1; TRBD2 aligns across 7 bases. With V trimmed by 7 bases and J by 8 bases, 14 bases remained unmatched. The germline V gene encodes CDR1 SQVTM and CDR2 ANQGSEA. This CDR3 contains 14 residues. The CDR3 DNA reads TGCAGCGCTGCGGGCGGGAGTGGCAGGTATGAGCAGTTCTTC. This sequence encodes CSAAGGSGRYEQFF.

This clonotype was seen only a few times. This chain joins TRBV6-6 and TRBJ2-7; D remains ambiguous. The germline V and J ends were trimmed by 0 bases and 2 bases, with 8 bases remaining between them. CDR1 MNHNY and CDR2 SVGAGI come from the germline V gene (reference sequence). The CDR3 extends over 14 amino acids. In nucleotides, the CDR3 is TGTGCCAGCAGTTACTCAGGGTACGCCTACGAGCAGTACTTC. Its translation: CASSYSGYAYEQYF.

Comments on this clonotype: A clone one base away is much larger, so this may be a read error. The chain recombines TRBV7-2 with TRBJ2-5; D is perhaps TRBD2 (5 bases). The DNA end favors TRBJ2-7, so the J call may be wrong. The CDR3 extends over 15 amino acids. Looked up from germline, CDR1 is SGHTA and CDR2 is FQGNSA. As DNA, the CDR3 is TGTGCCAGCAGCTTAGCGAGGACTTATCCCTACGAGCAGTACTTC. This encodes CASSLARTYPYEQYF.

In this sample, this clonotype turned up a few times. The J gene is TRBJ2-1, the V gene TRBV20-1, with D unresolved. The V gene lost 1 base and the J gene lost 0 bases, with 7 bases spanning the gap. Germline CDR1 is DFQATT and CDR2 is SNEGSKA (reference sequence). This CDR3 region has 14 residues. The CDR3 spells CSARGPNSYNEQFF. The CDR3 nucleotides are TGCAGTGCTAGAGGACCAAACTCCTACAATGAGCAGTTCTTC.

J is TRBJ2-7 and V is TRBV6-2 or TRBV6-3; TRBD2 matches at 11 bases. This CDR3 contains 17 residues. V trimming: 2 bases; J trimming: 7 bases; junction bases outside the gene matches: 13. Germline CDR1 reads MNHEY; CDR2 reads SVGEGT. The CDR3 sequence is CASSYLTSGSSAGEQYF. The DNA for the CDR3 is TGTGCCAGCAGTTACCTAACTAGCGGGAGCTCAGCGGGGGAGCAGTACTTC.

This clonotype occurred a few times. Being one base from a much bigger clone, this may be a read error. In DNA, the CDR3 is TGTGCCAGCAGTTCCGGGACTTGGAATCTATTGAGCTCCTACGAGCAGTTCTTC. Encoded protein: CASSSGTWNLLSSYEQFF. The V and J genes are TRBV6-2 or TRBV6-3 and TRBJ2-1, with a weak D call TRBD2 (6 bases). The germline V and J ends were trimmed by 4 bases and 10 bases, with 29 bases remaining between them. Germline V gene lookup returns CDR1 MNHEY and CDR2 SVGEGT. CDR3 size: 18 residues.

Written as DNA, the CDR3 is TGCGCCAGCAGTGAGTCTTTGGGACAGGGGCCAGGCGGCTACACCTTC. It translates to CASSESLGQGPGGYTF. The chain carries TRBV10-1 and TRBJ1-2; 10 bases are shared with TRBD1. Per germline, CDR1 WNHNN and CDR2 SYGVQD (reference sequence). With 0 bases clipped from V and 8 bases from J, the junction kept 9 bases outside the gene matches. The CDR3 consists of 16 residues.

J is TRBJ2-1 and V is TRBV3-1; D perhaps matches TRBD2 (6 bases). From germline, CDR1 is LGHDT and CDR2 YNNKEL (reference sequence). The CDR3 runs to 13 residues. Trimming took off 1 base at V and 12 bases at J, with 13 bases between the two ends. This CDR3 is CASSQVGLPWQFF. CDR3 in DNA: TGTGCCAGCAGCCAAGTGGGACTTCCCTGGCAGTTCTTC.

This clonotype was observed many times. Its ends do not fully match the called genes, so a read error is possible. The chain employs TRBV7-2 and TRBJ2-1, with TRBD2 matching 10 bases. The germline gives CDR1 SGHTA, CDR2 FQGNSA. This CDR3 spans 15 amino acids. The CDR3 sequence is CASSLSGGAYNEQFF. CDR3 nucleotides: TGCGCCAGCAGCTTGAGCGGGGGGGCCTACAATGAGCAGTTCTTC. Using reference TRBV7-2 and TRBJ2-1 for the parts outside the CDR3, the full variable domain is GAGVSQSPSNKVTEKGKDVELRCDPISGHTALYWYRQSLGQGLEFLIYFQGNSAPDKSGLPSDRFSAERTGGSVSTLTIQRTQQEDSAVYLCASSLSGGAYNEQFFGPGTRLTVL.

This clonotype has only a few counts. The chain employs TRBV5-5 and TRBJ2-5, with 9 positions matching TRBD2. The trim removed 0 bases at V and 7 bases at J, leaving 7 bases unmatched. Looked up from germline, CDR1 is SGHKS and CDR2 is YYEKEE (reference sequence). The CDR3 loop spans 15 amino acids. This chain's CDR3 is CASSLGVVAGVTQYF. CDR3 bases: TGTGCCAGCAGCTTGGGAGTGGTAGCGGGAGTGACCCAGTACTTC.

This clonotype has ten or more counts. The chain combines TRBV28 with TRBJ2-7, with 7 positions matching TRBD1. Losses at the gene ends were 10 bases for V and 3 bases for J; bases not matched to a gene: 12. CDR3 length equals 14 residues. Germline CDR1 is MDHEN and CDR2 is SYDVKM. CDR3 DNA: TGTGCCACCTCCCCCAGGGGGTCTGACTACGAGCAGTACTTC. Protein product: CATSPRGSDYEQYF.

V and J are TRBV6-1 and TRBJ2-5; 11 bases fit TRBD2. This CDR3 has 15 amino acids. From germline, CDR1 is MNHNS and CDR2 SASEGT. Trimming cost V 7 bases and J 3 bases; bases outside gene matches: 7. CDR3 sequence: CASNLAGGGKETQYF. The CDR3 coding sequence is TGTGCCAGCAATCTAGCGGGGGGCGGGAAAGAGACCCAGTACTTC.

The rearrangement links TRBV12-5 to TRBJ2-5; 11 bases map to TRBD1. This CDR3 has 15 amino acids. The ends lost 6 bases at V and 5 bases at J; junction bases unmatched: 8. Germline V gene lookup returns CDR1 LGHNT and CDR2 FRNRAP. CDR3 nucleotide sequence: TGTGCTAGTGGGAGGACAGGGGGCTTTTCGGAGACCCAGTACTTC. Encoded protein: CASGRTGGFSETQYF.

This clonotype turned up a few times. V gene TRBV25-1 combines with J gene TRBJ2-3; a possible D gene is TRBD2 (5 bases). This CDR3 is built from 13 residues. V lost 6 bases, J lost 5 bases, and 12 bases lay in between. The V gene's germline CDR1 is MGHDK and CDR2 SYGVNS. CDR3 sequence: CASRLSGRDTQYF. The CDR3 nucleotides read TGTGCCAGCAGATTGTCGGGGAGAGATACGCAGTATTTT.

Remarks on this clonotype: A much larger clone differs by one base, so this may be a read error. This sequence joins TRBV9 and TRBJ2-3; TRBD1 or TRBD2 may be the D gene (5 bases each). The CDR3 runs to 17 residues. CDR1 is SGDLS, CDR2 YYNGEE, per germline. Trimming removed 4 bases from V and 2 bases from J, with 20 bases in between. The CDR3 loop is CASSPRAWDLFTDTQYF. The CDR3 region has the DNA TGTGCCAGCAGCCCGCGGGCGTGGGACCTATTCACAGATACGCAGTATTTT. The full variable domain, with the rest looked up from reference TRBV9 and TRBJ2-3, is DSGVTQTPKHLITATGQRVTLRCSPRSGDLSVYWYQQSLDQGLQFLIQYYNGEERAKGNILERFSAQQFPDLHSELNLSSLELGDSALYFCASSPRAWDLFTDTQYFGPGTRLTVL.

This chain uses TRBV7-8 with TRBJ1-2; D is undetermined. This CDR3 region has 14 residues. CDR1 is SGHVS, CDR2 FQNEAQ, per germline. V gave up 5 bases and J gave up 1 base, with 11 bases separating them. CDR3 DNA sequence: TGTGCCAGCAGCCCAGCGTGGGGTAACTATGGCTACACCTTC. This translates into CASSPAWGNYGYTF.

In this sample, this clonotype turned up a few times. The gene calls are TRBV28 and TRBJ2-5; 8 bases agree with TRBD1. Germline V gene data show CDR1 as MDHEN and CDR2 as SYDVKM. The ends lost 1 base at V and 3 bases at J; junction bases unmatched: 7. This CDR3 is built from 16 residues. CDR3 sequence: CASSLFSTGVEETQYF. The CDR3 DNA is TGTGCCAGCAGTTTATTTTCGACAGGGGTTGAAGAGACCCAGTACTTC.

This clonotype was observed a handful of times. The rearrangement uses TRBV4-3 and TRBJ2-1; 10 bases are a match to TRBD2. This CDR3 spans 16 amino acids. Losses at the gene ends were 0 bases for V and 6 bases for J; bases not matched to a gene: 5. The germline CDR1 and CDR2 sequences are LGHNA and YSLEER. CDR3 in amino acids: CASSQDPSGGPNEQFF. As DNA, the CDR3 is TGCGCCAGCAGCCAAGATCCTAGCGGGGGCCCCAATGAGCAGTTCTTC.

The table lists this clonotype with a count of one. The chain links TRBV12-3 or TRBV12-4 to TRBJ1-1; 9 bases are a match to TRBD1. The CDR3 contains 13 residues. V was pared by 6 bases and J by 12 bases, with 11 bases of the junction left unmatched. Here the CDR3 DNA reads TGTGCCAGCAGCAGATTGGACAGGGGATCTCCTTTCTTT. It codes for CASSRLDRGSPFF.